These 13 T cell receptor beta chains were sequenced from one sample in a study of metastatic and nonmetastatic thyroid tumors. TCRdb reanalyzed the PCR reads via MiXCR. The sample yields over 20,000 clones, around 11% seen once. Patients underwent thyroid surgery, and none had received any treatment before it. Source material: blood. The receptors derive from a female donor with papillary thyroid cancer or a benign thyroid nodule (not recorded which). Some clones in this sample may be carry-over from other donors' samples.

This clone was recorded many times. A much larger clone lies a single base off, so this may be a read error. The chain uses TRBV10-3 and TRBJ2-2; tentative D call: TRBD1 (6 bases). This CDR3 is built from 16 residues. Germline values: CDR1 ENHRY, CDR2 SYGVKD. The V and J ends lost 0 bases and 0 bases respectively, with 8 bases between them. Here the CDR3 reads CAISESGDTNTGELFF. In DNA, the CDR3 is TGTGCCATCAGTGAGTCGGGGGACACGAACACCGGGGAGCTGTTTTTT.

This clone was recorded at least ten times. This chain connects TRBV4-1 to TRBJ2-5, with a weak D call TRBD2 (7 bases). V was shortened by 4 bases and J by 2 bases, with 14 bases between the two germline ends. In germline, CDR1 is MGHRA, CDR2 YSYEKL. The CDR3 is made up of 15 amino acids. CDR3 nucleotide sequence: TGCGCCAGCAGCCCCCTGGGGGGGACACAAGAGACCCAGTACTTC. Its translation: CASSPLGGTQETQYF.

This clone showed up many times. The V and J genes are TRBV20-1 and TRBJ1-5; D ambiguous. The CDR3 runs 14 residues. Trimming pared 0 bases from V and 4 bases from J, leaving 10 bases between. Germline V gene lookup returns CDR1 DFQATT and CDR2 SNEGSKA (reference sequence). The CDR3 DNA is TGCAGTGCTAGAGATCTATCGGGGAATCAGCCCCAGCATTTT. It is translated as CSARDLSGNQPQHF.

By sample share, this clone is medium-sized. The chain carries TRBV6-1 and TRBJ2-7; 8 nucleotides line up with TRBD2. This CDR3 has 15 residues. The V and J ends lost 7 bases and 2 bases, in that order; junction bases with no gene match: 10. Germline assignment: CDR1 MNHNS and CDR2 SASEGT. The CDR3 spells CASTHLPGLAYEQYF. CDR3 bases: TGTGCCAGCACTCACCTCCCGGGACTAGCCTACGAGCAGTACTTC.

This clone was detected ten times or more. The gene calls are TRBV29-1 and TRBJ2-5; D might be TRBD1 (5 bases). With 3 bases removed from V and 5 bases from J, the gap between germline ends came to 13 bases. This CDR3 spans 13 amino acids. Germline loops: CDR1 SQVTM, CDR2 ANQGSEA. Written as DNA, the CDR3 is TGCAGCGTTGATGCAGGGTGGGGTGAGACCCAGTACTTC. As protein: CSVDAGWGETQYF.

The sample holds many counts of this clone. The chain carries TRBV7-6 and TRBJ2-1, with D possibly being TRBD2 (6 bases). The CDR3 is made up of 13 amino acids. The V and J ends lost 5 bases and 4 bases respectively, with 9 bases between them. Germline-derived CDR1 and CDR2 are SGHVS and FNYEAQ. In DNA form, the CDR3 reads TGTGCCAGCAGCCTCGGGACTTACAATGAGCAGTTCTTC. As protein: CASSLGTYNEQFF.

This clone was found many times. The same CDR3 can be traced to other DNA sequences in this sample. This chain links TRBV15 with TRBJ2-1; no definite D call. Germline V gene data show CDR1 as LNHNV and CDR2 as YYDKDF (reference sequence). Trimming took 6 bases from V and 7 from J, leaving 7 bases between them. The CDR3 consists of 11 residues. CDR3 residues: CATRLRNEQFF. The CDR3 region has the DNA TGTGCCACCAGGTTACGAAATGAGCAGTTCTTC.

The V and J genes are TRBV4-3 and TRBJ2-5; weak D call: TRBD2 (6 bases). The CDR3 is 11 residues long. Trimming took 6 bases from V and 12 from J, leaving 14 bases between them. CDR1 is LGHNA and CDR2 is YSLEER in the germline V gene. This chain's CDR3 is CASRPTGDKYF. The CDR3 coding sequence is TGCGCCAGCAGACCTACGGGAGACAAGTACTTC.

This clone was detected ten times or more. This sequence joins TRBV7-8 and TRBJ2-2; D is possibly TRBD1 or TRBD2 (5 bases each). Germline V gene sequence: CDR1 SGHVS, CDR2 FQNEAQ. The CDR3 sequence is 17 residues long. Trimming cost V 2 bases and J 4 bases, with 17 bases left between them. CDR3 nucleotides: TGTGCCAGCAGCTTACGAGTCGGCAGGGACCTCACCGGGGAGCTGTTTTTT. Residues: CASSLRVGRDLTGELFF. Variable domain in full (rest from reference TRBV7-8 and TRBJ2-2): GAGVSQSPRYKVAKRGQDVALRCDPISGHVSLFWYQQALGQGPEFLTYFQNEAQLDKSGLPSDRFFAERPEGSVSTLKIQRTQQEDSAVYLCASSLRVGRDLTGELFFGEGSRLTVL.

On this clone: Given the absence of the conserved phenylalanine or tryptophan at the CDR3 end, a read error is likely. J is TRBJ2-3 and V is TRBV6-1, with 13 positions matching TRBD2. The germline V gene has CDR1 MNHNS and CDR2 SASEGT. The CDR3 runs to 15 residues. CDR3 in DNA: TGTGCCAGCAGTGGACTAGCGGGAGGCACATATACGCAGTATGTT. This translates into CASSGLAGGTYTQYV.

The chain's CDR3 is CASSLVPWNTGELFF. CDR3 in DNA: TGTGCCAGCAGCTTGGTACCGTGGAACACCGGGGAGCTGTTTTTT. This chain links TRBV5-5 with TRBJ2-2; D is undetermined. CDR3 size: 15 residues. Trimming pared 0 bases from V and 1 base from J, leaving 7 bases between. From germline, CDR1 is SGHKS and CDR2 YYEKEE (reference sequence).

By proportion, this clone is medium-sized. The chain couples TRBV6-4 to TRBJ2-2, with D possibly TRBD1 on 6 matching bases. The CDR3 sequence is 12 residues long. CDR1 MRHNA and CDR2 SNTAGT come from the germline V gene. Trimming pared 7 bases from V and 6 bases from J, leaving 9 bases between. The CDR3: CASNRESGELFF. The CDR3 DNA reads TGTGCCAGCAACAGGGAATCCGGGGAGCTGTTTTTT.

This clone occurred many times. V is TRBV6-2 or TRBV6-3 and J is TRBJ2-7, with D tentatively TRBD1 (5 bases). This CDR3 has 17 amino acids. Trimming took off 4 bases at V and 4 bases at J, with 23 bases between the two ends. Germline CDR1 reads MNHEY; CDR2 reads SVGEGT. The CDR3 is CASSSRGRSPFPYEQYF. CDR3 DNA sequence: TGTGCCAGCAGTTCAAGGGGCCGTTCACCTTTCCCATACGAGCAGTACTTC.